These T cell receptor beta chains were read from a single sample in a study of cytomegalovirus exposure and HLA in healthy donors. Using immunoSEQ multiplex PCR, the repertoire was profiled, and TCRdb retains in-frame clones only, with some absent. This table has some 260,000 clones, more than 75% appearing once. The sample was PBMCs. The receptors were gathered from a man younger than 30 in good health and CMV-seropositive. Both conserved end residues are trimmed from each CDR3. The order of the fields is J gene, clone size, V gene, CDR3 protein. Clone sizes are given selectively: once, few, many, or a class where the clone is expanded.

TRBJ1-3,.,TRBV5-4,ASSLDITGSGNTIY
TRBJ2-1,.,TRBV29-1,SVEEGTASYNEQF
TRBJ1-5,once,TRBV10-2,ASSFKGRDNQPQH
TRBJ1-2,.,TRBV30,AWSPGQGSYGYT
TRBJ2-2,.,TRBV5-6,ASSLGGNTGELF
TRBJ2-7,.,TRBV27,ASRIAGPNSYEQY
TRBJ1-1,.,TRBV4-2,ASSRTGGETEAF
TRBJ1-2,once,TRBV5-1,ASSSTGGVVGQAGYT
TRBJ2-1,.,TRBV7-9,ASSSTSGKSYNEQF
TRBJ1-1,.,TRBV7-9,ASSINEAF
TRBJ1-2,.,TRBV28,ASSSTPYGYT
TRBJ2-2,.,TRBV27,ASKGLALHNTGELF
TRBJ1-2,.,TRBV7-9,ASSLSAAPGGYT
TRBJ2-3,.,TRBV7-9,ASSWGAVADTQY
TRBJ1-1,.,TRBV27,ASSYRTGWEAF
TRBJ2-5,.,TRBV5-1,ASSLGHQAQETQY
TRBJ1-5,.,TRBV2,ASSETSGNQPQH
TRBJ2-7,.,TRBV11-2,ASSFQATGEQY
TRBJ2-7,.,TRBV27,ASSLLASYEQY